This T cell receptor (beta chain) was profiled in a study of CD8 T cells in Susac syndrome. Random hexamers were used to reverse transcribe an amount of roughly 0.45 to 1 ug RNA. Multiplex immunoSEQ PCR targeted 54 Vbeta and 13 Jbeta TCR beta segments. Using its own MiXCR run on the immunoSEQ multiplex PCR reads, TCRdb lists one record per CDR3 protein. The table shows about 200,000 distinct CDR3 sequences, with 90% to 95% occurring only once. TCR beta from blood CD8+ and CD4+ T cells was sequenced. Healthy donors formed controls matched for age and sex. TEMRA cells were FACS-enriched, while CD8+ and CD4+ T cells were negatively isolated. V lost 0 bases and J lost 3, with 15 bases in between. This CDR3 has 17 residues. Per germline, CDR1 SGHRS and CDR2 YFSETQ. This clonotype is a singleton in its sample.

The sequence was collected from a human donor in good health. V gene TRBV5-1 combines with J gene TRBJ2-2; maybe TRBD2 (6 bases). The sequencing sample was made of CD4+ T cells from PBMCs. Here the CDR3 reads CASSLELTSQDTGELFF. In DNA, the CDR3 is TGCGCCAGCAGCTTGGAATTAACTAGCCAGGACACCGGGGAGCTGTTTTTT.